This T cell receptor (beta chain) comes out of a study of blood T cell repertoires in COVID-19. Study overall: Samples of COVID-19 (acute and convalescent) were obtained from the United States, Italy and Spain.

This clone was found once. Trimming cost V 10 bases and J 6 bases; bases outside gene matches: 7. This CDR3 has 12 residues. Germline-derived CDR1 and CDR2 are SNHLY and FYNNEI. Authors' processing steps: The authors estimated nucleated cell counts from reference gene primer amplification. Some clones are missing from TCRdb's copy, which holds only in-frame ones; the method was immunoSEQ multiplex PCR. Clone size and the V and J calls come from that table; the DNA yielded D and trimming. Of over 250,000 clones listed, about 89% were seen once; the top ten hold about an eighth. This sequence joins TRBV2 and TRBJ1-1, with 8 positions matching TRBD1. The receptor's source is a woman aged 55-70 years with acute or convalescent COVID-19. Material for sequencing was peripheral blood. CDR3 in DNA: TGTGCCACCTCTAGCAGGGGGCCTGAAGCTTTCTTT. Amino acid sequence: CATSSRGPEAFF.